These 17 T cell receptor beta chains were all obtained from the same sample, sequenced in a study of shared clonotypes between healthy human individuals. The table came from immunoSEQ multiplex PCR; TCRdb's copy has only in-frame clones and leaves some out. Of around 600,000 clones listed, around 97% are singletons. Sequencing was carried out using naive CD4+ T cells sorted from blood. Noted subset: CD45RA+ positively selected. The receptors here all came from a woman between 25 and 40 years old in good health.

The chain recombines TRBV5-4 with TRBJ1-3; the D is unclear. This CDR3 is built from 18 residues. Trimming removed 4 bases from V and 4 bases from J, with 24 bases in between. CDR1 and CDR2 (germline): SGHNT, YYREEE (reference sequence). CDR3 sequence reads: CASSQKFESAGPGNTIYF. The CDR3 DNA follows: TGTGCCAGCAGCCAGAAGTTTGAGTCGGCGGGCCCCGGAAACACCATATATTTT.

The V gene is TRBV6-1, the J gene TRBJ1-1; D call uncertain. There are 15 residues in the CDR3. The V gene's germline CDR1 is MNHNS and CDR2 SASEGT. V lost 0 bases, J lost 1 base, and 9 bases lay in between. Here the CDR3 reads CASSEARRQNTEAFF. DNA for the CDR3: TGTGCCAGCAGTGAAGCCCGACGGCAGAACACTGAAGCTTTCTTT.

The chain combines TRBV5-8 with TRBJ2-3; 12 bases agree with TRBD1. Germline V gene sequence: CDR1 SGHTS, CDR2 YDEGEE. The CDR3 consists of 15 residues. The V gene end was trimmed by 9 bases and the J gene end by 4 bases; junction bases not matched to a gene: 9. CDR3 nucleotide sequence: TGTGCCACCCGATGGGGACAGGGGGCCGCAGATACGCAGTATTTT. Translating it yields CATRWGQGAADTQYF.

The chain's CDR3 is CASSQTGTEAFF. The DNA for the CDR3 is TGCGCCAGCAGCCAAACCGGGACGGAAGCTTTCTTT. The rearrangement links TRBV4-1 to TRBJ1-1; perhaps TRBD1 as D (5 bases). Germline loops: CDR1 MGHRA, CDR2 YSYEKL. The CDR3 consists of 12 residues. V gave up 2 bases and J gave up 8 bases, with 9 bases separating them.

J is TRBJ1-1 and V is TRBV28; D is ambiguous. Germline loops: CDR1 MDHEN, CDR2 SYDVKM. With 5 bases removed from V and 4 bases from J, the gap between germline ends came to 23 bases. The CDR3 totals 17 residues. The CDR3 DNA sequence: TGTGCCAGCAGTATCGTTGGAGGGTCCTCATGGGGCACTGAAGCTTTCTTT. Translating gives CASSIVGGSSWGTEAFF.

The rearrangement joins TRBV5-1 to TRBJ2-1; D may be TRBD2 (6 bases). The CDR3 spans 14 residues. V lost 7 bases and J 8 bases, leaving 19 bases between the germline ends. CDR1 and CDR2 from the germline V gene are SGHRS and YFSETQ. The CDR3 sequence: CASGGRETGDEQFF. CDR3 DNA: TGCGCCAGCGGTGGGCGGGAAACTGGGGATGAGCAGTTCTTC.

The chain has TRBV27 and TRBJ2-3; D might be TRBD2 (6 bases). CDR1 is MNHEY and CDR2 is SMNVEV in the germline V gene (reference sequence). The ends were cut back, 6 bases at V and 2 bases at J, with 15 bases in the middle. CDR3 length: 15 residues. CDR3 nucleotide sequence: TGTGCCAGCAGCCCCGGTAGGAGGGACACAGATACGCAGTATTTT. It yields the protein CASSPGRRDTDTQYF.

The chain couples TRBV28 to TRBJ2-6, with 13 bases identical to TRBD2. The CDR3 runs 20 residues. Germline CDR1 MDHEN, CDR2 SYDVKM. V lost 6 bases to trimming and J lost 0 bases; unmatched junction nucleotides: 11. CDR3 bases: TGTGCCAGCAGCCATGGGTCGGGACTAGCGGGACTCTCTGGGGCCAACGTCCTGACTTTC. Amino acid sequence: CASSHGSGLAGLSGANVLTF. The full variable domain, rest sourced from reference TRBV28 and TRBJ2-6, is DVKVTQSSRYLVKRTGEKVFLECVQDMDHENMFWYRQDPGLGLRLIYFSYDVKMKEKGDIPEGYSVSREKKERFSLILESASTNQTSMYLCASSHGSGLAGLSGANVLTFGAGSRLTVL.

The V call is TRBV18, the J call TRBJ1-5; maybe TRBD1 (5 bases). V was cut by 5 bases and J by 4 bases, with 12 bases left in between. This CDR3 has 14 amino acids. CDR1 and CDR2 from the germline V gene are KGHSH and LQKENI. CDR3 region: CASSEGPPNQPQHF. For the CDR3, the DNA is TGTGCCAGCTCAGAGGGACCGCCAAATCAGCCCCAGCATTTT.

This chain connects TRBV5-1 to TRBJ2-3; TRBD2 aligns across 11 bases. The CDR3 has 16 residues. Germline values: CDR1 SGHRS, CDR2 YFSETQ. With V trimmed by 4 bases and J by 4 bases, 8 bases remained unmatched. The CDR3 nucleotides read TGCGCCAGCAGCCTCGAGACTAGCGGGATGGCAGATACGCAGTATTTT. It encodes CASSLETSGMADTQYF.

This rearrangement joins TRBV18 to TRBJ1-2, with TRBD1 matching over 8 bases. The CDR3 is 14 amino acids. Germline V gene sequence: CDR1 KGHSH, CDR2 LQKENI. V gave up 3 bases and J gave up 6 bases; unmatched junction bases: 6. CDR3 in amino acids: CASSPRTGLDGYTF. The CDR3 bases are TGTGCCAGCTCACCGAGGACAGGGCTGGATGGCTACACCTTC.

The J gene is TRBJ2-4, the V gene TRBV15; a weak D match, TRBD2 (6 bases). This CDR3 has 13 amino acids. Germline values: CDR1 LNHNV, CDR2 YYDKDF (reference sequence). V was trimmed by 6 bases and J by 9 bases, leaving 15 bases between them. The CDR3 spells CATRDAGRSIQYF. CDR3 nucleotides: TGTGCCACCAGGGACGCGGGGCGTAGCATTCAGTACTTC.

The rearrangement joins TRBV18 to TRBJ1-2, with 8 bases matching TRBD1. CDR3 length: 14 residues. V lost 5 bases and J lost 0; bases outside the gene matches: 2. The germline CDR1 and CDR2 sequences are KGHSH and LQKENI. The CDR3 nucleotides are TGTGCCAGCTCAAGGACAGGGACTAACTATGGCTACACCTTC. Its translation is CASSRTGTNYGYTF.

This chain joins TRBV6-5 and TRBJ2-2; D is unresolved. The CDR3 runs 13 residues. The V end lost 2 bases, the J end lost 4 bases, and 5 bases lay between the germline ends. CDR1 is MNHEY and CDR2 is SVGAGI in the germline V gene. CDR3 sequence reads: CASSYGVTGELFF. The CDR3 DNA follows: TGTGCCAGCAGTTACGGGGTCACCGGGGAGCTGTTTTTT.

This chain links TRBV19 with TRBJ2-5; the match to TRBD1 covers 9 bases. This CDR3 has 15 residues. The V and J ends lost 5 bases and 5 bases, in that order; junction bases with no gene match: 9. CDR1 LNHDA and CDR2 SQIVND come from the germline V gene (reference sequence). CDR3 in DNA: TGTGCCAGTAGTGCCACAGGGGGCAAGAGGGAGACCCAGTACTTC. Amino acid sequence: CASSATGGKRETQYF. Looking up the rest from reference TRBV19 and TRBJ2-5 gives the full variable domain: DGGITQSPKYLFRKEGQNVTLSCEQNLNHDAMYWYRQDPGQGLRLIYYSQIVNDFQKGDIAEGYSVSREKKESFPLTVTSAQKNPTAFYLCASSATGGKRETQYFGPGTRLLVL.

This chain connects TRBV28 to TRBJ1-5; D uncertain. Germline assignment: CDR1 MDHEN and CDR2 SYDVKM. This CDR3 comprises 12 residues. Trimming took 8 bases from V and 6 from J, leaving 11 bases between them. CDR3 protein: CASVTSSQPQHF. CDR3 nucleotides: TGTGCCAGCGTAACAAGCTCTCAGCCCCAGCATTTT.

The DNA for the CDR3 is TGTGCCAGCTCAGGCGGAGAGCAGTTCTTC. Its translation is CASSGGEQFF. This sequence joins TRBV28 and TRBJ2-1, with D uncertain. The CDR3 extends over 10 amino acids. Trimming removed 8 bases from V and 10 bases from J, with 9 bases in between. Germline CDR1 is MDHEN and CDR2 is SYDVKM.